Each of the 11 T cell receptor beta chains below was sequenced from the same sample in a study of response to subunit inactivated influenza vaccine. TCRdb called the RT-PCR reads again in MiXCR, with one record for every CDR3 protein. The sample has some 480,000 distinct CDR3 sequences; 11% are singletons. Sequencing used PBMCs from blood, obtained roughly 46 days after vaccination. The receptors here all came from a man aged 50-59 years who received an inactivated influenza vaccine.

This clonotype was counted many times. The J gene is TRBJ2-3, the V gene TRBV10-3; D is ambiguous. CDR3 size: 15 residues. Germline V CDR1 and CDR2: ENHRY, SYGVKD. V lost 8 bases and J 0 bases, leaving 15 bases between the germline ends. CDR3 region: CAIAFARTSTDTQYF. CDR3 nucleotide sequence: TGTGCCATCGCTTTTGCGCGAACTAGCACAGATACGCAGTATTTT.

This clonotype was seen at least ten times. This sequence joins TRBV12-3 or TRBV12-4 and TRBJ1-6; TRBD1 might be the D (6 bases). V gave up 5 bases and J gave up 7 bases, with 18 bases separating them. The CDR3 is made up of 16 amino acids. DNA for the CDR3: TGTGCCAGCAGTCCTTACCTGACAGGCGGGAATTCACCCCTCCACTTT. Translation: CASSPYLTGGNSPLHF.

This clonotype was detected a few times. The chain is built from TRBV7-9 and TRBJ2-3; D uncertain. The V and J ends lost 2 bases and 2 bases respectively, with 8 bases between them. This CDR3 contains 14 residues. Germline CDR1 SEHNR, CDR2 FQNEAQ (reference sequence). CDR3 sequence reads: CASSLSLTTDTQYF. Here the CDR3 DNA reads TGTGCCAGCAGCTTAAGTCTGACCACAGATACGCAGTATTTT.

This clonotype was detected many times. The chain couples TRBV12-3 or TRBV12-4 to TRBJ1-2; no reliable D call. V shed 2 bases and J shed 0 bases, with 4 bases lying between them. This CDR3 has 13 residues. DNA of the CDR3: TGTGCCAGCAGTTTAAGGGCTAACTATGGCTACACCTTC. This translates into CASSLRANYGYTF.

In its sample, this clonotype was seen a few times. The J gene is TRBJ2-7, the V gene TRBV7-9, with D possibly matching TRBD1 (5 bases). Germline V gene sequence: CDR1 SEHNR, CDR2 FQNEAQ (reference sequence). The ends were cut back, 1 base at V and 0 bases at J, with 13 bases in the middle. The CDR3 has 16 amino acids. CDR3 DNA sequence: TGTGCCAGCAGCTTAGTTGAACAGGCGTTCTCCTACGAGCAGTACTTC. Residues: CASSLVEQAFSYEQYF.

This rearrangement joins TRBV6-5 to TRBJ2-2, with 10 bases aligning to TRBD1. Germline CDR1 and CDR2: MNHEY and SVGAGI. CDR3 size: 15 residues. V trimming: 2 bases; J trimming: 9 bases; junction bases outside the gene matches: 6. The CDR3 DNA sequence: TGTGCCAGCAGTTACGGGACAGGGGTCCATAGGGAGCTGTTTTTT. Amino acids: CASSYGTGVHRELFF.

This clonotype was counted at least ten times. The chain links TRBV7-2 to TRBJ1-5; D is perhaps TRBD1 (5 bases). CDR3 length equals 14 residues. Germline CDR1 SGHTA, CDR2 FQGNSA. Trimming removed 5 bases from V and 5 bases from J, with 13 bases in between. The CDR3 DNA is TGTGCCAGCAGCCCCGCCGGGGCCTATCAGCCCCAGCATTTT. It encodes CASSPAGAYQPQHF.

This clonotype has at least ten counts. The rearrangement links TRBV12-3 or TRBV12-4 to TRBJ1-1; D is undetermined. The CDR3 runs 11 residues. Trimming removed 5 bases at V and 8 bases at J, with 9 bases between. This chain's CDR3 is CASSQGPEAFF. The CDR3 region has the DNA TGTGCCAGCAGTCAAGGTCCCGAAGCTTTCTTT.

The chain employs TRBV7-2 and TRBJ2-1; tentatively, D is TRBD1 (6 bases). Germline lookup yields CDR1 SGHTA and CDR2 FQGNSA. V was pared by 1 base and J by 2 bases, with 12 bases between. This CDR3 contains 16 residues. The CDR3 DNA is TGTGCCAGCAGCTTAGTTGGGGGCTCCCCCTACAATGAGCAGTTCTTC. Its translation is CASSLVGGSPYNEQFF. The full variable domain, rest sourced from reference TRBV7-2 and TRBJ2-1, is GAGVSQSPSNKVTEKGKDVELRCDPISGHTALYWYRQSLGQGLEFLIYFQGNSAPDKSGLPSDRFSAERTGGSVSTLTIQRTQQEDSAVYLCASSLVGGSPYNEQFFGPGTRLTVL.

The chain is built from TRBV5-6 and TRBJ1-1; 7 positions match TRBD1. Germline V gene data show CDR1 as SGHDT and CDR2 as YYEEEE. V trimming: 0 bases; J trimming: 8 bases; junction bases outside the gene matches: 4. This CDR3 comprises 13 residues. The CDR3 region is CASSLGRTGEAFF. For the CDR3, the DNA is TGTGCCAGCAGCTTGGGGAGGACAGGAGAAGCTTTCTTT.

The V call is TRBV3-1, the J call TRBJ2-3; D is undetermined. Germline loops: CDR1 LGHDT, CDR2 YNNKEL (reference sequence). This CDR3 comprises 13 residues. Trimming removed 4 bases at V and 0 bases at J, with 5 bases between. The CDR3 nucleotides read TGTGCCAGCAGCCGACTGAGCACAGATACGCAGTATTTT. The encoded protein is CASSRLSTDTQYF.